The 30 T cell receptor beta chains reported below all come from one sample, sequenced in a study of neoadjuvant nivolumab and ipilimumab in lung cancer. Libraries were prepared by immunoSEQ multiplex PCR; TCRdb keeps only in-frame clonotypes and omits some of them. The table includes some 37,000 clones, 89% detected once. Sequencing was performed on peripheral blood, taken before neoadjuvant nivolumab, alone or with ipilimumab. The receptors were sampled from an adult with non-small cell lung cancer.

The CDR3 reads CASSETHSTEAFF. CDR3 in DNA: TGTGCCAGCAGTGAGACTCATTCCACTGAAGCTTTCTTT. This chain connects TRBV28 to TRBJ1-1; D is undetermined. V was clipped by 5 bases and J by 4 bases, with 11 bases between them. This CDR3 is 13 amino acids long. Germline CDR1 and CDR2: MDHEN and SYDVKM.

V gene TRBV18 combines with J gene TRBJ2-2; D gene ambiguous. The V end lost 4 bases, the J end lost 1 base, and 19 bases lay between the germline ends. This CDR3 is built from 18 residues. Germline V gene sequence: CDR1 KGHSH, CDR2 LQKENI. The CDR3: CASSRPRPQFENTGELFF. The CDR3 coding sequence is TGTGCCAGCTCACGCCCCAGACCCCAGTTCGAGAACACCGGGGAGCTGTTTTTT.

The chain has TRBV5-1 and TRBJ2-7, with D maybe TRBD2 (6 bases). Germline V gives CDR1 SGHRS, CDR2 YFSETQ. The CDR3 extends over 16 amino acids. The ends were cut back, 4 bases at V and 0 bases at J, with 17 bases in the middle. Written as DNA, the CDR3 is TGCGCCAGCAGCCCAATGGGACTGCGAAGCTCCTACGAGCAGTACTTC. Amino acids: CASSPMGLRSSYEQYF.

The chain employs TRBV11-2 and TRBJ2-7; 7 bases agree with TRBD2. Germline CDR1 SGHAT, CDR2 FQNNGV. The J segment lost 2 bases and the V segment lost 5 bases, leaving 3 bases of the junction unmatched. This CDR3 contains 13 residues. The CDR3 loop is CASSDGLAYEQYF. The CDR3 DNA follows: TGTGCCAGCAGCGATGGACTAGCCTACGAGCAGTACTTC.

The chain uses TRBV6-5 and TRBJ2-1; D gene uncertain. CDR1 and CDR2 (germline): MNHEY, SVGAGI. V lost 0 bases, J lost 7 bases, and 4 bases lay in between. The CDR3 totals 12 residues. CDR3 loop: CASSYSSNEQFF. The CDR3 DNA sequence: TGTGCCAGCAGTTACTCGTCGAATGAGCAGTTCTTC.

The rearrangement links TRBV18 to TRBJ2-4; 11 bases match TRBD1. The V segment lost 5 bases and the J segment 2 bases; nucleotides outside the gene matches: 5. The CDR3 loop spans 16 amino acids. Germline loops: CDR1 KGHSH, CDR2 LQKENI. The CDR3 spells CASSTGQGATKNIQYF. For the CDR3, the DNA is TGTGCCAGCTCAACCGGACAGGGGGCGACCAAAAACATTCAGTACTTC.

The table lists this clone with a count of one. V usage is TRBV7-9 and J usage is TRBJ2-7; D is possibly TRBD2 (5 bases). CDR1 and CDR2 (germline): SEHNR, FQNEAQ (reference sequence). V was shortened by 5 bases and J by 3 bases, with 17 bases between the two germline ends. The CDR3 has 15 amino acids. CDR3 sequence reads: CASSLEGDVGYEQYF. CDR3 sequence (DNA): TGTGCCAGCAGCCTCGAGGGCGACGTGGGCTACGAGCAGTACTTC.

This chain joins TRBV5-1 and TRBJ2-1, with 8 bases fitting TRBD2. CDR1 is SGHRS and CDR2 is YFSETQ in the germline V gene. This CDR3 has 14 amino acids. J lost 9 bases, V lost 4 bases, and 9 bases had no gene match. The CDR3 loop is CASSLSRTSLEQFF. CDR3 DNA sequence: TGCGCCAGCAGCCTCAGTAGGACTAGCCTTGAGCAGTTCTTC.

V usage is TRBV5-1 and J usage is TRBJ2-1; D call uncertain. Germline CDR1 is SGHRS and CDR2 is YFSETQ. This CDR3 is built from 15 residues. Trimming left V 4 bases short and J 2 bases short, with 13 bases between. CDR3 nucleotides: TGCGCCAGCAGCCAAGGAAACAGCCCCTACAATGAGCAGTTCTTC. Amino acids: CASSQGNSPYNEQFF.

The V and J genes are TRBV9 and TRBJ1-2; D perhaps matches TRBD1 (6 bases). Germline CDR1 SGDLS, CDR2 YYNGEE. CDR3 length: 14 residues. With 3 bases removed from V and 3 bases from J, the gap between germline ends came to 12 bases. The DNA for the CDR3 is TGTGCCAGCAGCGGTGGGGGCGGCGACTATGGCTACACCTTC. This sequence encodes CASSGGGGDYGYTF.

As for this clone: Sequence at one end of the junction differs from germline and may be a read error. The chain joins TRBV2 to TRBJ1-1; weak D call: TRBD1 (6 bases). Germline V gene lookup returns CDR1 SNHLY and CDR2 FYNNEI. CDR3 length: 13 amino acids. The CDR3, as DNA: TGTGCCAGCGGTGACAGGTTACGGACTGAAGCTTTCTTT. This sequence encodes CASGDRLRTEAFF.

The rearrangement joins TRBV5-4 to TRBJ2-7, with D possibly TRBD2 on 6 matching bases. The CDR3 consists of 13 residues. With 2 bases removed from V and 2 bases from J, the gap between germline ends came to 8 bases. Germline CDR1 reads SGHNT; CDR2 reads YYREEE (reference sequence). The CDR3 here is CASSLRLAYEQYF. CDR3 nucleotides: TGTGCCAGCAGCTTACGACTAGCCTACGAGCAGTACTTC. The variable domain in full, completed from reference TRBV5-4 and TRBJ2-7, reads ETGVTQSPTHLIKTRGQQVTLRCSSQSGHNTVSWYQQALGQGPQFIFQYYREEENGRGNFPPRFSGLQFPNYSSELNVNALELDDSALYLCASSLRLAYEQYFGPGTRLTVT.

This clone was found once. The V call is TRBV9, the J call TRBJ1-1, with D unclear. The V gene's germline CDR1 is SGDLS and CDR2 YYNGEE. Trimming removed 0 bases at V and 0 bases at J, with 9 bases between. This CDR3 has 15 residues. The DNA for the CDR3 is TGTGCCAGCAGCGTAGGCGGACCCCTGAACACTGAAGCTTTCTTT. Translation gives CASSVGGPLNTEAFF.

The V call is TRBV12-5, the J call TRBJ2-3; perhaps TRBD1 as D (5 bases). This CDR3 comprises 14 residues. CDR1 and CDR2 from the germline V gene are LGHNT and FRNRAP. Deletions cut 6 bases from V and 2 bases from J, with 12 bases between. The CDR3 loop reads CASGRDSHTDTQYF. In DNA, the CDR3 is TGTGCTAGTGGCCGCGACAGTCACACAGATACGCAGTATTTT.

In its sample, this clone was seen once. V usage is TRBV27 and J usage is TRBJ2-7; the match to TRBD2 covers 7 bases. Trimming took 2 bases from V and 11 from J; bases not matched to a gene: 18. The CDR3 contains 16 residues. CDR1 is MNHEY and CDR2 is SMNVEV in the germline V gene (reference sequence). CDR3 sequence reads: CASSLTLGEGPTRKYF. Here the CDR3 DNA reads TGTGCCAGCAGTTTAACCCTCGGGGAGGGCCCAACTAGAAAGTACTTC.

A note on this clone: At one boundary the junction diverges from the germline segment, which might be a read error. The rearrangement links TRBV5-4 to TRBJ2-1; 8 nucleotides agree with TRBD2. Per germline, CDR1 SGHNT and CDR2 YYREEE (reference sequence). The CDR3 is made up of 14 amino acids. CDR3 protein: CASSLGREVRGPIF. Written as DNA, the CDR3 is TGTGCCAGCAGCTTGGGGCGGGAGGTAAGAGGTCCGATCTTC.

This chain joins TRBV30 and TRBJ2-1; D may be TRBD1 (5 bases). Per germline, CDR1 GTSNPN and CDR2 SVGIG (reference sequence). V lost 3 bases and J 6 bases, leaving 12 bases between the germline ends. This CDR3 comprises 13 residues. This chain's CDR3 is CAWSRVNSNEQFF. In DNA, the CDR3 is TGTGCCTGGAGCAGGGTAAATAGCAATGAGCAGTTCTTC.

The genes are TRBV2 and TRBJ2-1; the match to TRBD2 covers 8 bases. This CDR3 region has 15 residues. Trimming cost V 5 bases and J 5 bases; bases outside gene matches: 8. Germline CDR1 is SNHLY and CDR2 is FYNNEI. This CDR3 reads CASSPETSGNNEQFF. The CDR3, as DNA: TGTGCCAGCAGTCCGGAAACTAGCGGAAACAATGAGCAGTTCTTC.

This chain's CDR3 is CASSYEETQYF. CDR3 coding DNA: TGCGCCAGCAGCTACGAAGAGACCCAGTACTTC. The chain couples TRBV5-1 to TRBJ2-5; D is ambiguous. V was shortened by 3 bases and J by 3 bases, with 3 bases between the two germline ends. The CDR3 is made up of 11 amino acids. The V gene's germline CDR1 is SGHRS and CDR2 YFSETQ.

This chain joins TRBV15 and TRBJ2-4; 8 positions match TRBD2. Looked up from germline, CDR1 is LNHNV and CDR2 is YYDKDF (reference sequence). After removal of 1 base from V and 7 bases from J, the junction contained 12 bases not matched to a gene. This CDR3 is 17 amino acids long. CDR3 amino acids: CATSRGGREAGVNIQYF. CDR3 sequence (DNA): TGTGCCACCAGCAGAGGAGGGAGGGAAGCGGGAGTTAACATTCAGTACTTC.

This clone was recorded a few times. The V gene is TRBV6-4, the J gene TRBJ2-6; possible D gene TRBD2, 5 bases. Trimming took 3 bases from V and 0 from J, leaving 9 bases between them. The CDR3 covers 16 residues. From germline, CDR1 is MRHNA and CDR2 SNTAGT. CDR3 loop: CASSEDSRSGANVLTF. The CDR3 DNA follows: TGTGCCAGCAGTGAGGACTCCCGCTCTGGGGCCAACGTCCTGACTTTC.

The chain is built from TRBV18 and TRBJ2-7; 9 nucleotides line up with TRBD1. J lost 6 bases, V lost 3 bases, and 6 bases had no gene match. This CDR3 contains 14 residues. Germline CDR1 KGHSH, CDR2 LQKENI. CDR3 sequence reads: CASSPGQGFGEQYF. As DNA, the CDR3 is TGTGCCAGCTCACCGGGACAGGGTTTTGGCGAGCAGTACTTC.

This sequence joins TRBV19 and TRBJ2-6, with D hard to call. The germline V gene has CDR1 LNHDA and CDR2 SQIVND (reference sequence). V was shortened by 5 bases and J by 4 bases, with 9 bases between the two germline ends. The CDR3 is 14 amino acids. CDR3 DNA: TGTGCCAGTAGTGAACCCGGGGGGGCCAACGTCCTGACTTTC. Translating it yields CASSEPGGANVLTF.

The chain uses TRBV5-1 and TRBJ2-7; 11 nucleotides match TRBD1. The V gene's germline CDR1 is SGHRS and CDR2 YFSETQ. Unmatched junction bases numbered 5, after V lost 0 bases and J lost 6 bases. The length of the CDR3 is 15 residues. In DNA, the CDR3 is TGCGCCAGCAGCTTGGGAGGACAGGGGGCGGCCGAGCAGTACTTC. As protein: CASSLGGQGAAEQYF.

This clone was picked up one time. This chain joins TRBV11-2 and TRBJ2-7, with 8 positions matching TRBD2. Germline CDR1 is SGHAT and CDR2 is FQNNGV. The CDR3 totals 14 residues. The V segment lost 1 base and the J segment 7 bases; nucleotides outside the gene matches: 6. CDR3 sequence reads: CASSLVDPGGEQYF. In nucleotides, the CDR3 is TGTGCCAGCAGCTTAGTTGACCCGGGGGGGGAGCAGTACTTC.

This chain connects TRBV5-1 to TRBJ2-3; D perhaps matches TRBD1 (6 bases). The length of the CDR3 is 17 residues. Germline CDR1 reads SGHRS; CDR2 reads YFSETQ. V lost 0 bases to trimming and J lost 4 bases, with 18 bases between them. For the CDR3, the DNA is TGCGCCAGCAGCTTGGATCAGGGGCGGATGTCTTCAGATACGCAGTATTTT. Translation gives CASSLDQGRMSSDTQYF.

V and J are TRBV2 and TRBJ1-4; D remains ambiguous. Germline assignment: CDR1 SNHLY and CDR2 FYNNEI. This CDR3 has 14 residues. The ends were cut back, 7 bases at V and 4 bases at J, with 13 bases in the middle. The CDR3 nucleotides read TGTGCCAGCAATCCTTCGGTGATTAATGAAAAACTGTTTTTT. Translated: CASNPSVINEKLFF.

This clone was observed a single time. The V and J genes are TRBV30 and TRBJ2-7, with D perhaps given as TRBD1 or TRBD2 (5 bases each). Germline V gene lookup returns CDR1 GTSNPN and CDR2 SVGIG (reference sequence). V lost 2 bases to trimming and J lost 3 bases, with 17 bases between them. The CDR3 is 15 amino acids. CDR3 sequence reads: CAWSPFEGRGYEQYF. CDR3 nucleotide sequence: TGTGCCTGGAGTCCCTTTGAGGGACGGGGCTACGAGCAGTACTTC.

CDR3 in DNA: TGTGCCAGCAGGCGACTAGCGGAAATGTACGAGCAGTACTTC. It yields the protein CASRRLAEMYEQYF. The chain uses TRBV28 and TRBJ2-7, with 9 nucleotides matching TRBD2. The V segment lost 6 bases and the J segment 4 bases; nucleotides outside the gene matches: 7. Germline CDR1 MDHEN, CDR2 SYDVKM. This CDR3 region has 14 residues.

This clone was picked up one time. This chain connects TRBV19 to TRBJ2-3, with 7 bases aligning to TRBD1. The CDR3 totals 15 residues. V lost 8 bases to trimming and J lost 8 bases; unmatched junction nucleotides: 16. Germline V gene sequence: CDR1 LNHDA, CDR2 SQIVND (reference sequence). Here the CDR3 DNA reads TGTGCCAGTCACTACCGGGACAGCCCGGTAGGTACGCAGTATTTT. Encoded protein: CASHYRDSPVGTQYF.